This TCR beta chain was captured in a study of blood T cell repertoires in COVID-19. In the study overall: Sites across the United States, Italy and Spain contributed samples from acute and convalescent COVID-19. T cells, B-cell-depleted T cells, or PBMCs provided the cDNA or gDNA that served as material.

The table came from immunoSEQ multiplex PCR; TCRdb's copy has only in-frame clones and leaves some out. There are approximately 300,000 clones in the sample; around 91% occur only once, and 3.5% to 4.5% lies in the top ten. This clone was seen a single time. The length of the CDR3 is 15 residues. The ends lost 0 bases at V and 4 bases at J; junction bases unmatched: 5. The germline V gene has CDR1 LGHDT and CDR2 YNNKEL (reference sequence). Enrollees, about 18 to 95 years old, lived in fewer than 25 US areas. Cohorts were based on clinical histories the participants reported. The clonotype originates from a woman under 30 with acute COVID-19. The chain carries TRBV3-1 (or the pseudogene TRBV3-2) and TRBJ1-1; 7 bases are shared with TRBD1. Sequencing was performed on PBMCs or T cells enriched from blood (not recorded which). As DNA, the CDR3 is TGTGCCAGCAGCCAAGAGGCAGGGGGAAGCACTGAAGCTTTCTTT. Amino acids: CASSQEAGGSTEAFF.